This entry lists 18 T cell receptor beta chains sequenced from one sample in a study of beta chain features in type 1 diabetes. Study outcomes and limitations: TCRB CDR3s from Type 1 diabetes patients were moderately but significantly shorter in all four CD4+ subsets.

Their antigens are not known. The investigators reverse transcribed all of the isolated RNA, so they sequenced expressed TCRB transcripts. The data were produced by immunoSEQ multiplex PCR, yet TCRdb's version contains in-frame clones alone and is incomplete. The top ten hold around 0.022% of the sample, which has roughly 700,000 clones, around 15% seen once. The specimen sequenced was naive CD4+ T cells from blood. These receptor sequences come from a man between 18 and 29 years old with type 1 diabetes.

The rearrangement uses TRBV28 and TRBJ1-6; no clear D. The germline V and J ends were trimmed by 6 bases and 9 bases, with 9 bases remaining between them. There are 12 residues in the CDR3. The germline V gene encodes CDR1 MDHEN and CDR2 SYDVKM. CDR3 amino acids: CASRPDVSPLHF. The CDR3 nucleotides read TGTGCCAGCAGGCCGGATGTTTCACCCCTCCACTTT.

The CDR3 nucleotides are TGTGCCAGCGGGACAGGCACAATCTGGGGTGAAAAACTGTTTTTT. Translating it yields CASGTGTIWGEKLFF. This rearrangement joins TRBV9 to TRBJ1-4; 8 nucleotides match TRBD1. The CDR3 spans 15 residues. J lost 7 bases, V lost 7 bases, and 12 bases had no gene match. Germline CDR1 reads SGDLS; CDR2 reads YYNGEE. Using reference TRBV9 and TRBJ1-4 for the parts outside the CDR3, the full variable domain is DSGVTQTPKHLITATGQRVTLRCSPRSGDLSVYWYQQSLDQGLQFLIQYYNGEERAKGNILERFSAQQFPDLHSELNLSSLELGDSALYFCASGTGTIWGEKLFFGSGTQLSVL.

V gene TRBV19 combines with J gene TRBJ1-2, with D perhaps TRBD1 (5 bases). CDR3 length: 14 residues. Trimming stripped 7 bases from V and 5 bases from J, with 17 bases between. Germline loops: CDR1 LNHDA, CDR2 SQIVND (reference sequence). CDR3 DNA sequence: TGTGCCAGTAAGACAGTGATTATCTCTTATGGCTACACCTTC. Its translation: CASKTVIISYGYTF.

V and J are TRBV6-1 and TRBJ1-5; D may be TRBD1 (6 bases). Germline V CDR1 and CDR2: MNHNS, SASEGT. The length of the CDR3 is 15 residues. Trimming took off 5 bases at V and 1 base at J, with 12 bases between the two ends. The CDR3 spells CASSFRGASNQPQHF. As DNA, the CDR3 is TGTGCCAGCAGTTTCAGGGGCGCGAGCAATCAGCCCCAGCATTTT.

This clone was detected a few times. The chain carries TRBV29-1 and TRBJ2-2; 7 nucleotides match TRBD2. Germline V lookup: CDR1 SQVTM, CDR2 ANQGSEA. CDR3 length: 14 amino acids. Trimming removed 5 bases from V and 3 bases from J; junction bases left unmatched: 6. The CDR3 spells CSVMRGMDTGELFF. CDR3 coding DNA: TGCAGCGTTATGCGGGGGATGGACACCGGGGAGCTGTTTTTT.

This sequence joins TRBV11-2 and TRBJ1-2; possibly TRBD1 for D (6 bases). The V gene's germline CDR1 is SGHAT and CDR2 FQNNGV. The CDR3 is 16 residues long. V shed 4 bases and J shed 0 bases, with 15 bases lying between them. For the CDR3, the DNA is TGTGCCAGCAGCTCCCCGAGGGACAAAGCTAACTATGGCTACACCTTC. It encodes CASSSPRDKANYGYTF.

This chain connects TRBV10-3 to TRBJ2-7; 8 nucleotides agree with TRBD1. The V and J ends lost 4 bases and 5 bases, in that order; junction bases with no gene match: 7. Per the germline V gene, CDR1 is ENHRY and CDR2 is SYGVKD. The CDR3 runs 14 residues. CDR3 nucleotide sequence: TGTGCCATCAGTGCAAGGACAGGGACACACGAGCAGTACTTC. Protein: CAISARTGTHEQYF.

This clone has only a few counts. V is TRBV4-1 and J is TRBJ1-2, with TRBD1 identical over 7 bases. Germline CDR1 and CDR2: MGHRA and YSYEKL. The CDR3 has 14 amino acids. Trimming took 2 bases from V and 8 from J; bases not matched to a gene: 8. The CDR3 nucleotides are TGCGCCAGCAGCCAACCGTCAGGGGGGGGCGGCTACACCTTC. Protein sequence: CASSQPSGGGGYTF.

The V and J genes are TRBV5-1 and TRBJ2-5, with 9 bases aligning to TRBD2. Germline-derived CDR1 and CDR2 are SGHRS and YFSETQ. The CDR3 contains 16 residues. V lost 0 bases, J lost 1 base, and 4 bases stayed unmatched. CDR3 sequence (DNA): TGCGCCAGCAGCTTGGATAAGCGGGGGGCCCAAGAGACCCAGTACTTC. This encodes CASSLDKRGAQETQYF.

This clone was detected a few times. The genes are TRBV7-3 and TRBJ2-3, with D unresolved. Looked up from germline, CDR1 is SGHTA and CDR2 is FQGTGA. This CDR3 region has 16 residues. Trimming left V 2 bases short and J 0 bases short, with 12 bases between. CDR3 sequence (DNA): TGTGCCAGCAGCTTAGGGCCCCCGGCTAGCACAGATACGCAGTATTTT. Residues: CASSLGPPASTDTQYF.

This chain joins TRBV6-1 and TRBJ2-1, with D perhaps TRBD1 (5 bases). Germline V lookup: CDR1 MNHNS, CDR2 SASEGT. V lost 6 bases and J 8 bases, leaving 14 bases between the germline ends. The CDR3 covers 13 residues. The chain's CDR3 is CASSISLGDEQFF. CDR3 sequence (DNA): TGTGCCAGCAGCATTAGCTTAGGGGATGAGCAGTTCTTC.

V and J are TRBV19 and TRBJ1-5, with 7 bases that match TRBD1. V lost 7 bases, J lost 5 bases, and 11 bases stayed unmatched. CDR1 and CDR2 (germline): LNHDA, SQIVND (reference sequence). The CDR3 extends over 15 amino acids. The CDR3 spells CASIRDSQDHQPQHF. The CDR3 nucleotides are TGTGCCAGTATCCGGGACAGCCAAGACCATCAGCCCCAGCATTTT. Complete variable domain (other parts from reference TRBV19 and TRBJ1-5): DGGITQSPKYLFRKEGQNVTLSCEQNLNHDAMYWYRQDPGQGLRLIYYSQIVNDFQKGDIAEGYSVSREKKESFPLTVTSAQKNPTAFYLCASIRDSQDHQPQHFGDGTRLSIL.

This chain links TRBV30 with TRBJ2-6, with a tentative D call TRBD1 (6 bases). The CDR3 length is 15 residues. Trimming removed 1 base from V and 4 bases from J, with 11 bases in between. CDR1 and CDR2 from the germline V gene are GTSNPN and SVGIG (reference sequence). DNA of the CDR3: TGTGCCTGGAGTGACGGGACAACAGGGGCCAACGTCCTGACTTTC. It is translated as CAWSDGTTGANVLTF. The entire variable domain, with the rest obtained from reference TRBV30 and TRBJ2-6, is as follows: SQTIHQWPATLVQPVGSPLSLECTVEGTSNPNLYWYRQAAGRGLQLLFYSVGIGQISSEVPQNLSASRPQDRQFILSSKKLLLSDSGFYLCAWSDGTTGANVLTFGAGSRLTVL.

The sample holds a few counts of this clone. The chain employs TRBV7-6 and TRBJ1-4, with no clear D. CDR3 length: 14 amino acids. CDR1 and CDR2 (germline): SGHVS, FNYEAQ. Deletions cut 5 bases from V and 4 bases from J, with 11 bases between. CDR3 residues: CASSLRTDNEKLFF. The CDR3 DNA reads as TGTGCCAGCAGCCTCCGCACGGATAATGAAAAACTGTTTTTT.

In its sample, this clone was seen a few times. This chain uses TRBV13 with TRBJ1-6; D gene uncertain. The CDR3 extends over 12 amino acids. V was pared by 5 bases and J by 8 bases, with 7 bases between. The germline V gene has CDR1 PRHDT and CDR2 FYEKMQ (reference sequence). CDR3 in amino acids: CASSLAYSPLHF. Written as DNA, the CDR3 is TGTGCCAGCAGCCTAGCCTATTCACCCCTCCACTTT.

The chain is built from TRBV2 and TRBJ1-2, with TRBD1 identical over 8 bases. The CDR3 is 14 residues long. The germline V gene encodes CDR1 SNHLY and CDR2 FYNNEI. V shed 5 bases, J shed 4 bases, and the junction held 6 bases outside the gene matches. The CDR3, as DNA: TGTGCCAGCAGTCCGGGACAGGCCTTCTATGGCTACACCTTC. It specifies CASSPGQAFYGYTF.

This clone was recorded a few times. J is TRBJ2-7 and V is TRBV21-1; the table's D call TRBD1 went unverified against the DNA. TRBV21-1 is classified as a pseudogene. CDR3 length: 17 residues. CDR3: CASSKAPGTGGKGEQYF. DNA of the CDR3: TGTGCCAGCAGCAAAGCGCCCGGGACAGGGGGCAAAGGCGAGCAGTACTTC.

The table lists this clone with a few counts. The CDR3 bases are TGCAGTGCTAGTCCCGGGACCGAGCAGTTCTTC. Translation gives CSASPGTEQFF. The rearrangement links TRBV20-1 to TRBJ2-1; D tentatively reads TRBD1 or TRBD2 (5 bases each). Germline V gene data show CDR1 as DFQATT and CDR2 as SNEGSKA (reference sequence). V was trimmed by 3 bases and J by 10 bases, leaving 10 bases between them. This CDR3 comprises 11 residues.